This T cell receptor beta chain emerged from a study of follicular helper T cells after annual influenza vaccination. The time point was: 2014-2015 season, 7 days after vaccination. Adults were given seasonal inactivated influenza vaccine, and blood CD4 subsets were sorted before and after vaccination. Clones were sequenced by immunoSEQ multiplex PCR, and TCRdb holds only the in-frame ones, with some missing. The sample records some 15,000 clones, around 84% being singletons. The CDR3 consists of 16 residues. Germline V gene lookup returns CDR1 LGHNA and CDR2 YNFKEQ. V trimming: 0 bases; J trimming: 4 bases; junction bases outside the gene matches: 8. General observations from the study: Yearly vaccinations repeatedly recalled conserved clonotypes in ICOS+CD38+ cTfh. Productive TCRB sequences came from only about 9-22% of cells. Most later recoveries of Day 7 ICOS+CD38+ clones were ICOS-CD38- cTfh.

Turning to this clone: Antigen: not known.

The chain couples TRBV4-2 to TRBJ2-7; the match to TRBD1 covers 8 bases. The TCR originated in an adult who received the influenza vaccine. This specimen was CXCR5+ CD38- circulating T follicular helper cells from blood, taken 7 days after influenza vaccination. Subset in this sample: circulating Tfh, non-naive CD4+CXCR5+PD-1+ (ICOS+CD38+ or ICOS-CD38-). The CDR3 bases are TGTGCCAGCAGCCAAGAGGTACAGGACAGGGCGTACGAGCAGTACTTC. Amino acids: CASSQEVQDRAYEQYF.